A selection of T cell receptor beta chains follows, all from one sample in a study of blood T cell repertoires in COVID-19. The data were produced by immunoSEQ multiplex PCR, yet TCRdb's version contains in-frame clones alone and is incomplete. Here the sample spans around 150,000 clones, about 80% being singletons. What was sequenced was peripheral blood. The receptors were sampled from a woman aged 55-75 years with acute or convalescent COVID-19. The CDR3 runs from the conserved cysteine through the conserved F or W. Fields, in order: CDR3 DNA, CDR3 protein, J gene, V gene, D gene, clone size. The D gene is left open where the match is weak. Only part of the rows carry a size: once, few, many, or a class if the clone is expanded.

CDR3nt: TGTGCCAGCAGCTTATCGGTTGGCTACACCTTC
CDR3aa: CASSLSVGYTF
j_gene: TRBJ1-2
v_gene: TRBV7-2
d_gene: -
abundance: -

CDR3nt: TGCAGTGCTAGAGATAATACGCAGTATTTT
CDR3aa: CSARDNTQYF
j_gene: TRBJ2-3
v_gene: TRBV20-1
d_gene: -
abundance: -

CDR3nt: TGCAGCGTTGAATCAGGTTTTGGGACTGAAGCTTTCTTT
CDR3aa: CSVESGFGTEAFF
j_gene: TRBJ1-1
v_gene: TRBV29-1
d_gene: -
abundance: few

CDR3nt: TGTGCCAGTAGTCCCGGGACAGGGAATGAAAAACTGTTTTTT
CDR3aa: CASSPGTGNEKLFF
j_gene: TRBJ1-4
v_gene: TRBV19
d_gene: TRBD1
abundance: -

CDR3nt: TGTGCCAGCAGCTTCGGACAGTCCAAAAACATTCAGTACTTC
CDR3aa: CASSFGQSKNIQYF
j_gene: TRBJ2-4
v_gene: TRBV11-3
d_gene: -
abundance: -

CDR3nt: TGTGCCAGCAGAGACGGACAGGGAGGGAGTCAGCCCCAGCATTTT
CDR3aa: CASRDGQGGSQPQHF
j_gene: TRBJ1-5
v_gene: TRBV28
d_gene: TRBD1
abundance: -

CDR3nt: TGTGCCAGCAGCTTAGTACAGGGGGGGCTAAAAACCCAGTACTTC
CDR3aa: CASSLVQGGLKTQYF
j_gene: TRBJ2-5
v_gene: TRBV11-2
d_gene: -
abundance: -

CDR3nt: TGCGCCAGCAGCCAAGCTCGGGGGTCGGATACGCAGTATTTT
CDR3aa: CASSQARGSDTQYF
j_gene: TRBJ2-3
v_gene: TRBV4-1
d_gene: -
abundance: -

CDR3nt: TGTGCCAGCAGGCCACAGGAAAACACCATATATTTT
CDR3aa: CASRPQENTIYF
j_gene: TRBJ1-3
v_gene: TRBV2
d_gene: -
abundance: few

CDR3nt: TGCAGCGTTGAGGGGAGTCGGCGGAATGAGCAGTTCTTC
CDR3aa: CSVEGSRRNEQFF
j_gene: TRBJ2-1
v_gene: TRBV29-1
d_gene: -
abundance: few

CDR3nt: TGTGCCAGCAGCTTGGGGGGTGCCGTCGGGGAGCTGTTTTTT
CDR3aa: CASSLGGAVGELFF
j_gene: TRBJ2-2
v_gene: TRBV11-2
d_gene: -
abundance: -

CDR3nt: TGTGCCAGCAGTGAAGGGGGCAGCCAAGAGACCCAGTACTTC
CDR3aa: CASSEGGSQETQYF
j_gene: TRBJ2-5
v_gene: TRBV6-1
d_gene: -
abundance: -

CDR3nt: TGTGCCACCAGTGAGGGAGGGGCCTATAGCAATCAGCCCCAGCATTTT
CDR3aa: CATSEGGAYSNQPQHF
j_gene: TRBJ1-5
v_gene: TRBV24-1
d_gene: -
abundance: -

CDR3nt: TGTGCCAGTAGTAATCGACAGGGGATTGAGCAGTTCTTC
CDR3aa: CASSNRQGIEQFF
j_gene: TRBJ2-1
v_gene: TRBV19
d_gene: TRBD1
abundance: -

CDR3nt: TGTGCCAGCAGCTTAGGCGAGCTGGTAAGTGAGCAGTACTTC
CDR3aa: CASSLGELVSEQYF
j_gene: TRBJ2-7
v_gene: TRBV7-8
d_gene: -
abundance: -

CDR3nt: TGTGCCAGCTCACAACAGGGTCAGAAACCTTATGGCTACACCTTC
CDR3aa: CASSQQGQKPYGYTF
j_gene: TRBJ1-2
v_gene: TRBV18
d_gene: -
abundance: -

CDR3nt: TGTGCCACCAGTGATTCGGGGTGGCGCTCGGGACAGCCCCAGCATTTT
CDR3aa: CATSDSGWRSGQPQHF
j_gene: TRBJ1-5
v_gene: TRBV24-1
d_gene: -
abundance: -

CDR3nt: TGTGCCAGCAGCTTGAGGGGGCCACCCCCCACTGGCTACACCTTC
CDR3aa: CASSLRGPPPTGYTF
j_gene: TRBJ1-2
v_gene: TRBV5-6
d_gene: TRBD1
abundance: -

CDR3nt: TGTGCCAGCAGTTTATTGCGGGACTCACCCCTCCACTTT
CDR3aa: CASSLLRDSPLHF
j_gene: TRBJ1-6
v_gene: TRBV12-3/TRBV12-4
d_gene: -
abundance: -

CDR3nt: TGTGCCAGCTCACCGCAGGGACAGGGGACCTACGAGCAGTACTTC
CDR3aa: CASSPQGQGTYEQYF
j_gene: TRBJ2-7
v_gene: TRBV18
d_gene: TRBD1
abundance: -

CDR3nt: TGTGCCAGCAGCGGTGGTGGGACAGGCCGATACGAGCAGTACTTC
CDR3aa: CASSGGGTGRYEQYF
j_gene: TRBJ2-7
v_gene: TRBV28
d_gene: TRBD1
abundance: -

CDR3nt: TGTGCCAGCAGTTTAAGGCTAGCGGGGGGAAGCACAGATACGCAGTATTTT
CDR3aa: CASSLRLAGGSTDTQYF
j_gene: TRBJ2-3
v_gene: TRBV27
d_gene: TRBD2
abundance: -

CDR3nt: TGTGCCATCAGTGAGCCGCTGGAGATGACCTCTGGAAACACCATATATTTT
CDR3aa: CAISEPLEMTSGNTIYF
j_gene: TRBJ1-3
v_gene: TRBV10-3
d_gene: -
abundance: -

CDR3nt: TGTGCCAGCAGCAAAGGGGAAGAGACAGAAAACTATGGCTACACCTTC
CDR3aa: CASSKGEETENYGYTF
j_gene: TRBJ1-2
v_gene: TRBV21-1
d_gene: -
abundance: few

CDR3nt: TGTGCCAGCAGCCCCGACAGTTTCTATGGCTACACCTTC
CDR3aa: CASSPDSFYGYTF
j_gene: TRBJ1-2
v_gene: TRBV6-2/TRBV6-3
d_gene: -
abundance: -

CDR3nt: TGTGCCAGTAGTACCATAGCGGGAGGACAGTACGAGCAGTACTTC
CDR3aa: CASSTIAGGQYEQYF
j_gene: TRBJ2-7
v_gene: TRBV19
d_gene: TRBD2
abundance: -

CDR3nt: TGCGCCAGCAGCTTAGGACAGGCGGGGACTGAAGCTTTCTTT
CDR3aa: CASSLGQAGTEAFF
j_gene: TRBJ1-1
v_gene: TRBV5-1
d_gene: TRBD1
abundance: -

CDR3nt: TGCAGCGTTGGCCAGGGGGCTAGCGAAAAACTGTTTTTT
CDR3aa: CSVGQGASEKLFF
j_gene: TRBJ1-4
v_gene: TRBV29-1
d_gene: TRBD1
abundance: -

CDR3nt: TGTGCCAGCAGCGTAGGCGGGAGGGCCACCGGGGAGCTGTTTTTT
CDR3aa: CASSVGGRATGELFF
j_gene: TRBJ2-2
v_gene: TRBV9
d_gene: TRBD2
abundance: -

CDR3nt: TGTGCCAGCAGCCCCTACTTAGCGGACGGCTACACCTTC
CDR3aa: CASSPYLADGYTF
j_gene: TRBJ1-2
v_gene: TRBV3-1/TRBV3-2
d_gene: -
abundance: -

CDR3nt: TGTGCCAGCAGCCCAGGAGGGGTGGTCGGAGAGCAGTACTTC
CDR3aa: CASSPGGVVGEQYF
j_gene: TRBJ2-7
v_gene: TRBV7-9
d_gene: -
abundance: -

CDR3nt: TGTGCCTGGAGTGTTGAGGCACTTAGAGGCTATGGCTACACCTTC
CDR3aa: CAWSVEALRGYGYTF
j_gene: TRBJ1-2
v_gene: TRBV30
d_gene: -
abundance: -